The entry that follows covers one T cell receptor beta chain sequence. No fewer than 5.5 micrograms of total RNA were isolated from every sample. Using a J-beta primer mix together with a sample-barcoded 5' primer, a second PCR was run for roughly 7 to 11 cycles. TCRdb redid the calling of the 5' RACE reads with MiXCR, one entry per CDR3 protein. Of about 930,000 distinct CDR3 sequences listed, around 29% were seen once; the top ten hold approximately 10%. The data stem from a study of blood T cells in healthy people across ages. Germline lookup yields CDR1 SGHTA and CDR2 FQGNSA. The CDR3 totals 13 residues. These same data were also listed under a study on T cells of mothers and their children. As reported in that work: The authors used all extracted RNA for cDNA synthesis, at around 1.5 ug per 15 ul.

Sequences were obtained from blood. The TCR comes from a woman in her 40s in good health. This chain joins TRBV7-2 and TRBJ2-4; D tentatively reads TRBD1 or TRBD2 (7 bases each). TRBJ2-7 explains the end of the DNA better; the J call may be wrong. Here the CDR3 reads CASSVTGEGEQYF. The CDR3 nucleotides read TGTGCCAGCAGCGTTACAGGGGAGGGCGAGCAGTACTTC.